The clone carrying this T cell receptor beta chain was detected only a few times. Its antigen is currently unknown. This entry is derived from a study of beta chain features in type 1 diabetes. Deletions cut 4 bases from V and 8 bases from J, with 21 bases between. The CDR3 totals 16 residues. Germline CDR1 SNHLY, CDR2 FYNNEI. Isolated RNA was reverse transcribed in full, so expressed TCRB transcripts were sequenced. Sequencing used immunoSEQ multiplex PCR; TCRdb keeps in-frame clones, though not all of them. The sample has about 180,000 clones; approximately 13% are singletons. Study observations and caveats: The question of HLA type influencing TCRB rearrangement was one that remained unresolved here.

This chain joins TRBV2 and TRBJ1-5, with D hard to call. The receptor was isolated from a woman in her late teens or twenties in good health. The sequenced sample consisted of central memory CD4+ T cells from blood. The CDR3 protein is CASSVSVKSSTKPQHF. CDR3 DNA sequence: TGTGCCAGCAGTGTTTCTGTCAAAAGTTCTACGAAGCCCCAGCATTTT. Supplemented by reference TRBV2 and TRBJ1-5, the full variable domain reads EPEVTQTPSHQVTQMGQEVILRCVPISNHLYFYWYRQILGQKVEFLVSFYNNEISEKSEIFDDQFSVERPDGSNFTLKIRSTKLEDSAMYFCASSVSVKSSTKPQHFGDGTRLSIL.